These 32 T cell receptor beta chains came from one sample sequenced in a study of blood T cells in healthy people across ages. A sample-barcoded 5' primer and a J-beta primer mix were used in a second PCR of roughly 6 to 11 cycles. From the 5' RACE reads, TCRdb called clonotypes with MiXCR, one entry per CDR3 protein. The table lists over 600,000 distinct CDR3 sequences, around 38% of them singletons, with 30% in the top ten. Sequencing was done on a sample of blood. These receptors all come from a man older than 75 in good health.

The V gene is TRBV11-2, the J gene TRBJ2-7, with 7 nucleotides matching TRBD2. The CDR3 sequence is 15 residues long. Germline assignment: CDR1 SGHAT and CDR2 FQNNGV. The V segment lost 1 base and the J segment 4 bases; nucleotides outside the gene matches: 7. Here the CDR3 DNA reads TGTGCCAGCAGCTTAGGAACAACCGGGGGGTACGAGCAGTACTTC. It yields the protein CASSLGTTGGYEQYF.

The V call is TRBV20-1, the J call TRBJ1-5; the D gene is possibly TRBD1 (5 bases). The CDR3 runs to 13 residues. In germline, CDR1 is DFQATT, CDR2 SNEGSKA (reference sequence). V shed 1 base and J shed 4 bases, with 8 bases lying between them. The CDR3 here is CSARGRGNQPQHF. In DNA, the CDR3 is TGCAGTGCTAGAGGAAGGGGAAATCAGCCCCAGCATTTT.

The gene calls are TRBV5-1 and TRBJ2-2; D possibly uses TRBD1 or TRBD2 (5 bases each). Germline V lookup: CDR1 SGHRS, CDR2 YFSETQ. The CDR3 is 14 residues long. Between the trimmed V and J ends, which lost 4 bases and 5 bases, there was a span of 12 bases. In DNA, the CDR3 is TGCGCCAGCAGCCCGGACTGGGGGACCGGGGAGCTGTTTTTT. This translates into CASSPDWGTGELFF.

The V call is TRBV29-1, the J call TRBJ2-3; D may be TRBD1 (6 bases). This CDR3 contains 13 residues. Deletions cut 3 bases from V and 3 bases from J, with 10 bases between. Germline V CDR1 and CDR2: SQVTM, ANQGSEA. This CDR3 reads CSVDIGGTDTQYF. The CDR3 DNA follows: TGCAGCGTTGATATAGGGGGTACAGATACGCAGTATTTT.

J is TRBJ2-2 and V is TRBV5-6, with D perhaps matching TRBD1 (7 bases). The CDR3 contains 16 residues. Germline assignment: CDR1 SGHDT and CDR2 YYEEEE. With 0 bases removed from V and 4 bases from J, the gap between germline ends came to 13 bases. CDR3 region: CASSLVGGGTTGELFF. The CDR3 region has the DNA TGTGCCAGCAGCTTGGTAGGAGGGGGCACCACCGGGGAGCTGTTTTTT.

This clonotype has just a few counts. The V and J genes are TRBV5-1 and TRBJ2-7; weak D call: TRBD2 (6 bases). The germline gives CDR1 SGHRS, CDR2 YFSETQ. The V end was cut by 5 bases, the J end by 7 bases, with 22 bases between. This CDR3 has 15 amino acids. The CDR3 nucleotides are TGCGCCAGCAGTCGCTCCAGCCAGGGAGGCGGGGAGCAGTACTTC. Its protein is CASSRSSQGGGEQYF.

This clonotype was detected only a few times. In DNA form, the CDR3 reads TGTGCCAGCAGCAAATGGCAGTGTGACGGCCGCTCCTACGAGCAGTACTTC. This sequence encodes CASSKWQCDGRSYEQYF. This chain connects TRBV21-1 to TRBJ2-7. TRBV21-1 is designated a pseudogene. The CDR3 runs to 17 residues.

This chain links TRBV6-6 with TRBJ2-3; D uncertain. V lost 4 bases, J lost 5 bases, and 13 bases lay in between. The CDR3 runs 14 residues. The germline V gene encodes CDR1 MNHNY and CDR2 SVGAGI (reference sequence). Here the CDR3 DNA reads TGTGCCAGCAGTTCCAGTGGGCCGGGAGATACGCAGTATTTT. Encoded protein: CASSSSGPGDTQYF.

The CDR3 sequence is CASSPQGGQTQETQYF. The CDR3 DNA reads as TGTGCCAGCAGCCCACAAGGCGGACAAACCCAAGAGACCCAGTACTTC. V usage is TRBV14 and J usage is TRBJ2-5; the D gene is possibly TRBD1 (5 bases). This CDR3 is 16 amino acids long. Germline V lookup: CDR1 SGHDN, CDR2 FVKESK. Trimming pared 4 bases from V and 1 base from J, leaving 16 bases between.

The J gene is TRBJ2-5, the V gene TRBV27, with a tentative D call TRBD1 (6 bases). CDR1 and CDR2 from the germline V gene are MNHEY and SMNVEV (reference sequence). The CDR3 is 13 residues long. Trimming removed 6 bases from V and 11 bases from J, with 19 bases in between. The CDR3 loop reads CASSEQGINEQYF. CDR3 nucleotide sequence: TGTGCCAGCAGCGAACAGGGCATCAATGAGCAGTACTTC.

DNA for the CDR3: TGTGCCAGTAGTACCAACTGGTTTAGGGAAGAGACCCAGTACTTC. Encoded protein: CASSTNWFREETQYF. This chain links TRBV7-2 with TRBJ2-5, with D unresolved. Germline loops: CDR1 SGHTA, CDR2 FQGNSA. V lost 9 bases and J 3 bases, leaving 20 bases between the germline ends. This CDR3 has 15 residues.

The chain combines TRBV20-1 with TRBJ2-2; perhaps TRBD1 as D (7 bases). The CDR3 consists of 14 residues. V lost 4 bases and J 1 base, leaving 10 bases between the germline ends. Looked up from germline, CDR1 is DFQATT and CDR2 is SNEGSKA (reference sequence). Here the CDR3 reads CSANRGGNTGELFF. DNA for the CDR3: TGCAGTGCTAACAGGGGAGGGAACACCGGGGAGCTGTTTTTT.

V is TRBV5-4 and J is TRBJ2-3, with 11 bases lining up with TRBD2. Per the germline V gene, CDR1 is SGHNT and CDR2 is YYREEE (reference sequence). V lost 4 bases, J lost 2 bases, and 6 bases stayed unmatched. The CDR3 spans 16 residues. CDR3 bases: TGTGCCAGCAGCCTCAAGACTAGCGGGGCCACAGATACGCAGTATTTT. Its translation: CASSLKTSGATDTQYF.

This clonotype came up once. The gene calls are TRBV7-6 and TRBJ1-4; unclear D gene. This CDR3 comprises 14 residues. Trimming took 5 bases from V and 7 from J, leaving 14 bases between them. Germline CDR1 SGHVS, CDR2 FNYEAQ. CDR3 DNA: TGTGCCAGCAGCCGGCGACAAGGAGGTGAAAAACTGTTTTTT. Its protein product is CASSRRQGGEKLFF.

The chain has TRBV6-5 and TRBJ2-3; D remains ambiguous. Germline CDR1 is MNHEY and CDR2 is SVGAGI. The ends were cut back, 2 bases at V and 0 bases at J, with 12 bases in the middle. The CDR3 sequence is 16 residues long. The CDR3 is CASSYSWARSTDTQYF. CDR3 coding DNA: TGTGCCAGCAGTTACAGTTGGGCGCGCAGCACAGATACGCAGTATTTT.

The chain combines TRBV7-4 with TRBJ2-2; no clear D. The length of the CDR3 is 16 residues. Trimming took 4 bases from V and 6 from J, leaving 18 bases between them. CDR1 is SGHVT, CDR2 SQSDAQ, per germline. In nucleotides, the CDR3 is TGTGCCAGCAGCTCATCCGCTGGATCCAGAGCCGGGGAGCTGTTTTTT. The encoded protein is CASSSSAGSRAGELFF.

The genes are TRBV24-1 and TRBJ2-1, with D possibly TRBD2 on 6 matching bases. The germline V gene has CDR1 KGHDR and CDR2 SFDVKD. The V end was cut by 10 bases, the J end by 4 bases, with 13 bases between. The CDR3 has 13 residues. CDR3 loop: CATRSSGYNEQFF. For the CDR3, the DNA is TGTGCCACTCGTAGTAGCGGTTACAATGAGCAGTTCTTC.

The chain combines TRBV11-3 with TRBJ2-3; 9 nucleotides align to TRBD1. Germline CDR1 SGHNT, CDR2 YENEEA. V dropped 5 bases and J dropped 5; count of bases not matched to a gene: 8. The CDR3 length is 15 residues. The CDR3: CASSTTGGMGDTQYF. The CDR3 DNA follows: TGTGCCAGCAGCACAACAGGGGGCATGGGAGATACGCAGTATTTT.

CDR3 in amino acids: CASSVDMGQGYNEQFF. The CDR3 coding sequence is TGTGCCAGCAGCGTAGATATGGGACAGGGGTACAATGAGCAGTTCTTC. The chain joins TRBV9 to TRBJ2-1; 10 bases map to TRBD1. The ends lost 0 bases at V and 4 bases at J; junction bases unmatched: 4. The length of the CDR3 is 16 residues. Germline V gives CDR1 SGDLS, CDR2 YYNGEE.

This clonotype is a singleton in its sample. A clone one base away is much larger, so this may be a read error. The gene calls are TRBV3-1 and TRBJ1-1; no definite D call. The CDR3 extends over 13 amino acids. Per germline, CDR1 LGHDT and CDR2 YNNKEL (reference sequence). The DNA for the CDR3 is TGTGCCAGCAGCGCTGGAGGAGGCACTGAACCTTTCTTT. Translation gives CASSAGGGTEPFF.

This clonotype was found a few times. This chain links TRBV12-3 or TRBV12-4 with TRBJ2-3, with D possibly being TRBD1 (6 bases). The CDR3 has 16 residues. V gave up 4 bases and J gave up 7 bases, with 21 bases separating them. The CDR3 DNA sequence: TGTGCCAGCAGTTCGGCAGGCTGGCAGGGGTTAAATACGCAGTATTTT. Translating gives CASSSAGWQGLNTQYF.

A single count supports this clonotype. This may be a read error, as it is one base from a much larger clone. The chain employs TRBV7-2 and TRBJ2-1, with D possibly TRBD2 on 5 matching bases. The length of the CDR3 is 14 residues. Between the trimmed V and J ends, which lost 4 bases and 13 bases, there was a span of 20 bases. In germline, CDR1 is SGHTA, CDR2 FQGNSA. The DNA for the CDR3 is TGTGCCAGCAGCTACTCAAGCGGTCCGGAGACCCAGTTCTTC. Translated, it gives CASSYSSGPETQFF.

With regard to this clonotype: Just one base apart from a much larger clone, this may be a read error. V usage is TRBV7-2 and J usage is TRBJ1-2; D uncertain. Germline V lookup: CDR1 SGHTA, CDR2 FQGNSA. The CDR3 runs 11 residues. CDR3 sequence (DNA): TGTGCCATCAGCTTAGTGGTTGGCTACACCTTC. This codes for CAISLVVGYTF.

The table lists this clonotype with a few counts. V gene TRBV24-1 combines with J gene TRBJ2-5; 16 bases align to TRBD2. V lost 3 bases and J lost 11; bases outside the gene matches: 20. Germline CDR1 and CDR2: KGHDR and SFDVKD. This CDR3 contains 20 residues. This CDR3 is CATSDAGTTTGTSGRVEQYF. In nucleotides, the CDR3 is TGTGCCACCAGTGATGCCGGGACGACCACCGGGACTAGCGGGAGGGTTGAGCAGTACTTC.

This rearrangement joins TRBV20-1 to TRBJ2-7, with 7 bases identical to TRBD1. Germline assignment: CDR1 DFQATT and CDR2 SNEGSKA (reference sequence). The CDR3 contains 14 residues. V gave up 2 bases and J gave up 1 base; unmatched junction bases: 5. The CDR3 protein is CSARRTGSSYEQYF. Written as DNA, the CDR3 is TGCAGTGCTAGACGGACAGGCTCATCCTACGAGCAGTACTTC.

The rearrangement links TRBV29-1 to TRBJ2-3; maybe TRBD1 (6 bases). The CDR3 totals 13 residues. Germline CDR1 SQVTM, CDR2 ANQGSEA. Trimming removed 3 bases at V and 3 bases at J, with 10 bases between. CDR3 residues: CSVDRGATDTQYF. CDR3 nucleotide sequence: TGCAGCGTTGACAGGGGCGCGACAGATACGCAGTATTTT.

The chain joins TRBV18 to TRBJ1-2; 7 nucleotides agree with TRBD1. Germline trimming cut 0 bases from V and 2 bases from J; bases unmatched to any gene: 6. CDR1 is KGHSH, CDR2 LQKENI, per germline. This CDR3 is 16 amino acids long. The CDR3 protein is CASSPPWDSGNYGYTF. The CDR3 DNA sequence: TGTGCCAGCTCACCACCTTGGGACAGTGGGAACTATGGCTACACCTTC.

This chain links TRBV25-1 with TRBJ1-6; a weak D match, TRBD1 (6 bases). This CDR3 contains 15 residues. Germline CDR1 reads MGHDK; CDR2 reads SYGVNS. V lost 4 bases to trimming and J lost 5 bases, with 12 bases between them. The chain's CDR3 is CASSASGTNNSPLHF. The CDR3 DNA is TGTGCCAGCAGTGCGTCCGGGACAAATAATTCACCCCTCCACTTT.

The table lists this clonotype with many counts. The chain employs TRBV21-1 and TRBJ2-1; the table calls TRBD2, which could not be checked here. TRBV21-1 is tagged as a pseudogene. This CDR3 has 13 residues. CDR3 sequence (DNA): TGTGCCAGCAGCAAAGTCGGAGGAGTTGAGCAGTTCTTC. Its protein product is CASSKVGGVEQFF.

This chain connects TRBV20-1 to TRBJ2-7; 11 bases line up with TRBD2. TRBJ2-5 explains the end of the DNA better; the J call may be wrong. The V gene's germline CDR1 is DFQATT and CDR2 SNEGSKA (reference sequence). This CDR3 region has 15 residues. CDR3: CSATKTSGNGVTQYF. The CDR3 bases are TGCAGTGCAACGAAGACTAGCGGGAACGGAGTGACCCAGTACTTC.

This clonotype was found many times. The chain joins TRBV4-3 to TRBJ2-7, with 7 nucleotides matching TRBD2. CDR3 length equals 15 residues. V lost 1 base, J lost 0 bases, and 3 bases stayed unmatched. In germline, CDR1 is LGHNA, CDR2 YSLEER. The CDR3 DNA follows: TGCGCCAGCAGCCAAGGAGCGGGGAGCTCCTACGAGCAGTACTTC. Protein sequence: CASSQGAGSSYEQYF.

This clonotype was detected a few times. The CDR3 nucleotides read TGCAGTGCTACATCAGGACCGGGACAGAGCTCCTACGAGCAGTACTTC. Its translation is CSATSGPGQSSYEQYF. The rearrangement joins TRBV20-1 to TRBJ2-7; 7 nucleotides align to TRBD1. The CDR3 sequence is 16 residues long. Per germline, CDR1 DFQATT and CDR2 SNEGSKA (reference sequence). Trimming took 4 bases from V and 0 from J; bases not matched to a gene: 12.